Sequencing of this T cell receptor (beta chain) was carried out in a study of T cells in Graves' hyperthyroidism and ophthalmopathy. The TCR beta CDR3 regions underwent amplification using RNA transcripts as the source. The HTBI primer set drove a first-round RT-PCR of the TCR CDR3. TCRdb called the multiplex PCR reads again in MiXCR, with one record for every CDR3 protein. This sample has around 500,000 distinct CDR3 sequences, with 13% to 15% found just once. Among the patients, aged 18 to 65, hyperthyroidism was newly diagnosed and had lasted under 2 months. The source is a woman aged 18-29 years with Graves' hyperthyroidism. The specimen was blood.

CDR3 in DNA: TGTGCCAGCAGCTCACCCGGTCGGGGCGAACTCCAGCATTTT. This sequence encodes CASSSPGRGELQHF. This chain links TRBV11-1 with TRBJ1-5; weak D call: TRBD1 (5 bases). V lost 4 bases and J lost 12, with 19 bases in between. Germline assignment: CDR1 SGHAT and CDR2 FQDESV (reference sequence). The CDR3 is 14 residues long. The full variable domain, in which reference TRBV11-1 and TRBJ1-5 provide the parts outside the CDR3, is EAEVAQSPRYKITEKSQAVAFWCDPISGHATLYWYRQILGQGPELLVQFQDESVVDDSQLPKDRFSAERLKGVDSTLKIQPAELGDSAMYLCASSSPGRGELQHFGDGTRLSIL.